The clone carrying this T cell receptor beta chain was detected many times. This sample was included in a study of glioma-infiltrating T cells. This CDR3 has 13 residues. Germline CDR1 MNHNS, CDR2 SASEGT. V was pared by 4 bases and J by 3 bases, with 10 bases between. Using RNA template, CDR3s of TCR alpha and beta were amplified with iRepertoire arm-PCR. TCRdb passed the multiplex PCR reads through MiXCR, listing each CDR3 protein once. Among more than 350,000 distinct CDR3 sequences listed, less than 50% were seen once. The material sequenced was glioma tissue, nonneoplastic brain tissue, or PBMCs (not recorded which). The chain employs TRBV6-1 and TRBJ2-7; possibly TRBD1 for D (5 bases). The TCR was taken from a human donor with low-grade glioma or glioblastoma, undergoing nonglioma brain surgery, or in good health (not recorded which). The CDR3 sequence: CASSGQGYYEQYF. The CDR3 nucleotides are TGTGCCAGCAGTGGGCAGGGATACTACGAGCAGTACTTC.